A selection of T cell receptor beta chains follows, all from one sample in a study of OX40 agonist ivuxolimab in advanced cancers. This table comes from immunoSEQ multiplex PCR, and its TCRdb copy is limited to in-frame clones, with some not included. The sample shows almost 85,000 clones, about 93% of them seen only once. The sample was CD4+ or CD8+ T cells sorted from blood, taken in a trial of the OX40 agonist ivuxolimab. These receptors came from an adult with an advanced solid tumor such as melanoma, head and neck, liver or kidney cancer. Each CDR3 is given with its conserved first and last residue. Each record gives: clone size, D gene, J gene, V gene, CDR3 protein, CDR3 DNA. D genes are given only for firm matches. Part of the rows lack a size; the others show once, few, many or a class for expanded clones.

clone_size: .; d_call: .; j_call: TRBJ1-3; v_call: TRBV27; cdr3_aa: CASSLPGRATGFFSGNTIYF; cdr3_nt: TGTGCCAGCAGCCTTCCTGGTAGGGCGACAGGATTCTTCTCTGGAAACACCATATATTTT
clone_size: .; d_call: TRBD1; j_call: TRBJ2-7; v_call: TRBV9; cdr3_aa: CASSLGQGVYEQYF; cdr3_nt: TGTGCCAGCAGCTTGGGACAGGGGGTTTACGAGCAGTACTTC
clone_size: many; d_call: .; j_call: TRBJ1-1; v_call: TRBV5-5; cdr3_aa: CASSLGTETEAFF; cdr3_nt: TGTGCCAGCAGCTTGGGGACAGAGACTGAAGCTTTCTTT
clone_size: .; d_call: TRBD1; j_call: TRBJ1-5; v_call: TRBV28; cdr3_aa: CASSFTGGSNQPQHF; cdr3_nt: TGTGCCAGCAGTTTTACAGGGGGAAGCAATCAGCCCCAGCATTTT
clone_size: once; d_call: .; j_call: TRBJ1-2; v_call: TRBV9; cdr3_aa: CASSVGLRGGVSGYTF; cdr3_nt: TGTGCCAGCAGCGTAGGACTTCGGGGGGGAGTGAGTGGCTACACCTTC
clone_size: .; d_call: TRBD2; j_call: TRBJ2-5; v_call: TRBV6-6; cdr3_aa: CASNFPGLGGRETQYF; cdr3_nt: TGTGCCAGCAACTTTCCGGGACTAGGGGGGCGGGAGACCCAGTACTTC
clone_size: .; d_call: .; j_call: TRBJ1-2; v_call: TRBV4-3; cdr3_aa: CASSQAHTLYRDGYTF; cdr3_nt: TGCGCCAGCAGCCAAGCACACACCCTCTACAGGGATGGCTACACCTTC
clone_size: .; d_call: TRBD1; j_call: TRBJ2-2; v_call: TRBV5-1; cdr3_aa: CASSLAGGQGTGELFF; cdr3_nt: TGCGCCAGCAGCTTGGCCGGAGGACAGGGAACCGGGGAGCTGTTTTTT
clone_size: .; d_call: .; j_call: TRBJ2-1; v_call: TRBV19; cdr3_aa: CASSTAGLHNEQFF; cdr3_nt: TGTGCCAGTAGTACGGCGGGCTTACACAATGAGCAGTTCTTC
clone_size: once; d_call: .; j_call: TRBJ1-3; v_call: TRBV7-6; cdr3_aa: CASSLYRLAEGSSGNTIYF; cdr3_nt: TGTGCCAGCAGCTTATATAGACTGGCCGAGGGGAGCTCTGGAAACACCATATATTTT
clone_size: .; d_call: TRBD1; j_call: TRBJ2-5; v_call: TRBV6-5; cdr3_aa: CASSYPRQGAQYF; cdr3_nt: TGTGCCAGCAGTTACCCAAGACAGGGCGCCCAGTACTTC
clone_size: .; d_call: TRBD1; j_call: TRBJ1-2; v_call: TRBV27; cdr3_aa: CASSSLGQVNYGYTF; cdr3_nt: TGTGCCAGCAGCTCGCTGGGACAGGTTAACTATGGCTACACCTTC
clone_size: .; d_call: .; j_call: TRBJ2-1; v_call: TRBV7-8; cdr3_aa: CASSSGGGIFGSYNEQFF; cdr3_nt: TGTGCCAGCAGCTCCGGAGGGGGTATCTTCGGTTCCTACAATGAGCAGTTCTTC
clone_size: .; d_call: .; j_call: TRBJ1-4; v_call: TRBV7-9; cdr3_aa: CASSSGQFNGLFF; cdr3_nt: TGTGCCAGCAGCTCGGGACAATTTAATGGCCTGTTTTTT
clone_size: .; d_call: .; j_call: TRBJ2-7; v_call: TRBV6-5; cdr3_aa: CASSHPGRLGYEQYF; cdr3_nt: TGTGCCAGCAGTCATCCGGGACGACTGGGCTACGAGCAGTACTTC
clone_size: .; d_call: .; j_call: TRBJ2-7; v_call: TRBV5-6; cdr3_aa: CASSSSREQYF; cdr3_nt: TGTGCCAGCAGCTCCTCGCGCGAGCAGTACTTC
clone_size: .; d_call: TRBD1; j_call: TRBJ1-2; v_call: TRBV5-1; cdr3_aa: CASSLAAGQGPGYTF; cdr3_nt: TGCGCCAGCAGCCTTGCTGCCGGACAGGGGCCCGGCTACACCTTC
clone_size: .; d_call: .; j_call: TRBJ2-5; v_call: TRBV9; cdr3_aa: CASSVGLVRETQYF; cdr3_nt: TGTGCCAGCAGCGTAGGACTAGTTAGGGAGACCCAGTACTTC
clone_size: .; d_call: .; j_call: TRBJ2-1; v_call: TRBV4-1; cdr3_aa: CASSPRRWEEQFF; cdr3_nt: TGCGCCAGCAGCCCCCGGCGGTGGGAAGAGCAGTTCTTC
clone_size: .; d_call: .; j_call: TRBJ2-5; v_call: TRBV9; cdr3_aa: CASSVGGDSLETQYF; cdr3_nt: TGTGCCAGCAGCGTAGGGGGGGACTCCTTGGAGACCCAGTACTTC
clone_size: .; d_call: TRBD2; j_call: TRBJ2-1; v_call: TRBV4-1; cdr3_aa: CASSLAGGPSSYNEQFF; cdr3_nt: TGCGCCAGCAGCCTGGCGGGAGGGCCGAGCTCCTACAATGAGCAGTTCTTC
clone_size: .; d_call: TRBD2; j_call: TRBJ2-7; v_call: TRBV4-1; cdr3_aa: CASSQGLAVYEQYF; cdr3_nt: TGCGCCAGCAGCCAGGGACTAGCCGTTTACGAGCAGTACTTC
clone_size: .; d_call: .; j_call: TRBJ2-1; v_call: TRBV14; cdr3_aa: CASSLQLAREHEQFF; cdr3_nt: TGTGCCAGCAGCCTTCAACTAGCCCGGGAGCATGAGCAGTTCTTC
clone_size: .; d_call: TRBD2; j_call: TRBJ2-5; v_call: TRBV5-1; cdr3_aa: CASSLGSGGSSGQYF; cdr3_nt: TGCGCCAGCAGCTTGGGTTCCGGGGGAAGTAGCGGGCAGTACTTC
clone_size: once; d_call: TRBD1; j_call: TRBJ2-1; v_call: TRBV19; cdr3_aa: CASSIGTGPLYNEQFF; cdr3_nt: TGTGCCAGTAGTATCGGGACAGGGCCTCTCTACAATGAGCAGTTCTTC
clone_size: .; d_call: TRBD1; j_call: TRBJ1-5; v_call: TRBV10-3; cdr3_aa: CAIRLTGTANYSNQPQHF; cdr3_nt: TGTGCCATCAGACTGACCGGGACAGCGAACTATAGCAATCAGCCCCAGCATTTT
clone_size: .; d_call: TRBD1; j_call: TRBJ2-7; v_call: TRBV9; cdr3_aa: CASSPQGQQYEQYF; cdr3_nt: TGTGCCAGCAGCCCCCAGGGACAGCAATACGAGCAGTACTTC
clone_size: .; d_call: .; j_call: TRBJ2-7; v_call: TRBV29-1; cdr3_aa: CSVAQGRAYEQYF; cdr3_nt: TGCAGCGTTGCACAGGGTCGCGCCTACGAGCAGTACTTC
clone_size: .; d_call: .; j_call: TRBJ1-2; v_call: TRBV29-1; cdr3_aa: CSVDSNYGYTF; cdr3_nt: TGCAGCGTTGACAGTAACTATGGCTACACCTTC
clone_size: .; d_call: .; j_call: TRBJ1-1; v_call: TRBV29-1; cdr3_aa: CSVVAGIGAEAFF; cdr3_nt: TGCAGCGTTGTCGCAGGGATAGGTGCTGAAGCTTTCTTT
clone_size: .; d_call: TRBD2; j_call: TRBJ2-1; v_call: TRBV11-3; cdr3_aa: CASSLGTSTEQFF; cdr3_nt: TGTGCCAGCAGCCTGGGGACTAGCACTGAGCAGTTCTTC
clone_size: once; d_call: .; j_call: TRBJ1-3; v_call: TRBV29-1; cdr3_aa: CSVEDIWDPPSSGNTIYF; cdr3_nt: TGCAGCGTTGAAGATATATGGGATCCCCCCAGCTCTGGAAACACCATATATTTT
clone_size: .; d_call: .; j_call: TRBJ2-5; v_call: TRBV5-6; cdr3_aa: CASSLPSDSQETQYF; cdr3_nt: TGTGCCAGCAGCCTACCGTCGGACAGCCAAGAGACCCAGTACTTC
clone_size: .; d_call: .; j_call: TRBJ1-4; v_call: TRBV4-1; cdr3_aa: CASSQSWREKLFF; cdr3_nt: TGCGCCAGCAGCCAATCCTGGAGGGAAAAACTGTTTTTT
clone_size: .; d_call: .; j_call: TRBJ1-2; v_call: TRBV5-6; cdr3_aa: CASSLLQGSNYGYTF; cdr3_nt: TGTGCCAGCAGCTTGCTCCAGGGTTCTAACTATGGCTACACCTTC
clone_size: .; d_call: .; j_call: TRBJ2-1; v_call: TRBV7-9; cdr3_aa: CASSPFPRSGPDNEQFF; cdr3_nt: TGTGCCAGCAGCCCTTTCCCAAGGAGTGGGCCAGACAATGAGCAGTTCTTC
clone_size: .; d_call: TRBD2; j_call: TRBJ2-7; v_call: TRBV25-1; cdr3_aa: CASKARYSGSTHEQYF; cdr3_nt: TGTGCCAGCAAAGCCCGCTATAGCGGGAGTACCCACGAGCAGTACTTC
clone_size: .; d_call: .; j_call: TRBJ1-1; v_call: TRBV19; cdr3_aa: CASSIAFMGVDTEAFF; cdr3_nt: TGTGCCAGTAGTATAGCCTTTATGGGGGTCGACACTGAAGCTTTCTTT
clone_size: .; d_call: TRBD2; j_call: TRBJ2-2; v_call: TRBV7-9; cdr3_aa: CASSLAGGLRSKNTGELFF; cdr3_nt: TGTGCCAGCAGCTTAGCGGGAGGGCTCCGATCCAAGAACACCGGGGAGCTGTTTTTT
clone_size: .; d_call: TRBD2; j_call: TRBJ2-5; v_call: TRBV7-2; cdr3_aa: CASSFVLAGGPETQYF; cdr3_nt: TGTGCCAGCAGCTTTGTACTAGCGGGAGGGCCGGAGACCCAGTACTTC
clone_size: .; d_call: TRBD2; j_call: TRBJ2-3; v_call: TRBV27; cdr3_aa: CASTYGRGTDTQYF; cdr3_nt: TGTGCCAGCACCTACGGGAGGGGCACAGATACGCAGTATTTT
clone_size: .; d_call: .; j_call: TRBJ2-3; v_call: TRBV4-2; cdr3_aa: CASSQEQADTQYF; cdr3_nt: TGTGCCAGCAGCCAAGAACAGGCAGATACGCAGTATTTT
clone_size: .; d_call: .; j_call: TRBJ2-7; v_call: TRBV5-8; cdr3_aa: CASSWGDSSYEQYF; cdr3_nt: TGTGCCAGCAGCTGGGGGGACAGTTCCTACGAGCAGTACTTC
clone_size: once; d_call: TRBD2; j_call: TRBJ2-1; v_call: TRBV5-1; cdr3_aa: CASSFPLAGFYNEQFF; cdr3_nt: TGCGCCAGCAGCTTTCCCCTAGCGGGGTTCTACAATGAGCAGTTCTTC
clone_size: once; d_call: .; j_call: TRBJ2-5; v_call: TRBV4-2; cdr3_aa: CASSQTGVQETQYF; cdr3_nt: TGTGCCAGCAGCCAAACGGGAGTGCAGGAGACCCAGTACTTC
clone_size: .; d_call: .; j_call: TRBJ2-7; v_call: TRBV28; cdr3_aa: CASSLRYEQYF; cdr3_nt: TGTGCCAGCAGTTTACGGTACGAGCAGTACTTC
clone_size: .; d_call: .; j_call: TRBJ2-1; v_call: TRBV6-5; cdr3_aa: CASSYGRSSYNEQFF; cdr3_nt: TGTGCCAGCAGTTACGGGAGAAGCTCCTACAATGAGCAGTTCTTC
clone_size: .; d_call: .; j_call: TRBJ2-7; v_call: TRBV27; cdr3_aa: CASRPPGVRSYEQYF; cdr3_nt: TGTGCCAGCCGTCCCCCAGGGGTTCGCTCCTACGAGCAGTACTTC
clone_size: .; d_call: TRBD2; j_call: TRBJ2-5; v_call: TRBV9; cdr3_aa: CASSQTSGKLQETQYF; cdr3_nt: TGTGCCAGCAGCCAAACTAGCGGAAAGCTTCAAGAGACCCAGTACTTC
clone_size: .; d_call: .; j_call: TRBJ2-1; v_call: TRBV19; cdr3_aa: CASSSPREQFF; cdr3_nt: TGTGCCAGTAGTAGTCCACGAGAGCAGTTCTTC
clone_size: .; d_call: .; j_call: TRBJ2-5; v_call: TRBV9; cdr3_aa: CASSLRDFTAKMGEETQYF; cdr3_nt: TGTGCCAGCAGCCTGAGGGACTTCACCGCCAAAATGGGGGAAGAGACCCAGTACTTC
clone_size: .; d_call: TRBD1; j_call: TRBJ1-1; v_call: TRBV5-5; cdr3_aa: CASSWSRDRVSVNTEAFF; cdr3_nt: TGTGCCAGCAGCTGGTCCCGGGACAGGGTTTCGGTGAACACTGAAGCTTTCTTT
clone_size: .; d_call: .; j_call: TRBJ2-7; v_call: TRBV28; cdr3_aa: CASSPTGRGIFYEQYF; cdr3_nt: TGTGCCAGCAGTCCGACCGGACGGGGGATTTTCTACGAGCAGTACTTC